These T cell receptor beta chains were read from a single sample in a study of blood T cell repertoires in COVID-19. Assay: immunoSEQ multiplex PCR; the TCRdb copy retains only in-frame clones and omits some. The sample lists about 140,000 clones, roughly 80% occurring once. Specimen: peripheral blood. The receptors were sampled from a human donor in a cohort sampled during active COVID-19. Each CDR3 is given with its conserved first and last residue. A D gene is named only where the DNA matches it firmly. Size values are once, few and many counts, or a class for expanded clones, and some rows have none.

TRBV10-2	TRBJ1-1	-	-	CASSKSGDGNTEAFF	TGCGCCAGCAGTAAAAGCGGGGATGGAAACACTGAAGCTTTCTTT
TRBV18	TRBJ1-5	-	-	CASSQMSGSNQPQHF	TGTGCCAGCTCTCAAATGTCGGGTAGCAATCAGCCCCAGCATTTT
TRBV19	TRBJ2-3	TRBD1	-	CASSPQGARADTQYF	TGTGCCAGTAGTCCACAGGGGGCGCGGGCAGATACGCAGTATTTT
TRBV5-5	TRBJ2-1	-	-	CASSLVFQRSSYNEQFF	TGTGCCAGCAGCTTGGTTTTTCAGAGGAGCTCCTACAATGAGCAGTTCTTC
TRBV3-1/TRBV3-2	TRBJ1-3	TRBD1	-	CASSRRTGGISGNTIYF	TGTGCCAGCAGCCGGAGGACAGGGGGTATCTCTGGAAACACCATATATTTT
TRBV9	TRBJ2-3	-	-	CASSVRGASTDTQYF	TGTGCCAGCAGCGTAAGGGGCGCTAGCACAGATACGCAGTATTTT
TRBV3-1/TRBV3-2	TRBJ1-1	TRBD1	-	CASSPNTGTGVWTEAFF	TGTGCCAGCAGCCCGAATACCGGGACAGGGGTATGGACTGAAGCTTTCTTT
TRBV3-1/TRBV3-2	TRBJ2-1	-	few	CASSHGGLADYNEQFF	TGTGCCAGCAGCCATGGGGGCCTAGCGGATTACAATGAGCAGTTCTTC
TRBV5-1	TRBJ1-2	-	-	CASSQDGLYGYTF	TGCGCCAGCAGCCAGGACGGACTCTATGGCTACACCTTC
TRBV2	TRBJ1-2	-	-	CASRPTTGSGYTF	TGTGCCAGCAGGCCAACAACAGGGTCCGGCTACACCTTC
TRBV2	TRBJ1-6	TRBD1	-	CASSVGDRVSSPLHF	TGTGCCAGCAGTGTCGGGGACAGGGTTTCTTCACCCCTCCACTTT
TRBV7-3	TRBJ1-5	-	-	CASSLELGEPQHF	TGTGCCAGCAGCTTAGAACTGGGAGAGCCCCAGCATTTT
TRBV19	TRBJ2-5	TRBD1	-	CASSIFRGQETQYF	TGTGCCAGTAGTATCTTCAGGGGGCAAGAGACCCAGTACTTC
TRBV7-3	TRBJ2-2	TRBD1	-	CASSPRTGSSGELFF	TGTGCCAGCAGCCCCAGGACAGGGTCGAGCGGGGAGCTGTTTTTT
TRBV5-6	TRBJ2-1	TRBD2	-	CASSTPSGGFPFF	TGTGCCAGCAGCACCCCTAGCGGGGGGTTCCCGTTCTTC
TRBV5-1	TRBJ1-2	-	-	CASSLGGTGVGYTF	TGCGCCAGCAGCTTGGGAGGAACCGGTGTCGGCTACACCTTC
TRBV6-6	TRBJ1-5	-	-	CASSSKGFSNQPQHF	TGTGCCAGCAGTTCGAAGGGGTTTAGCAATCAGCCCCAGCATTTT
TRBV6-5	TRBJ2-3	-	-	CAAKRGGADTQYF	TGTGCCGCCAAGAGGGGGGGCGCAGATACGCAGTATTTT
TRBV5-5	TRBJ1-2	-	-	CASSLAADKPNYGYTF	TGTGCCAGCAGCTTGGCCGCGGACAAACCTAACTATGGCTACACCTTC
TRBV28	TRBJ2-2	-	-	CASGSGELFF	TGTGCCAGCGGCTCCGGGGAGCTGTTTTTT
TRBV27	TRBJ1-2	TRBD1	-	CASSRQGFGYGYTF	TGTGCCAGCAGCAGACAGGGCTTCGGCTATGGCTACACCTTC
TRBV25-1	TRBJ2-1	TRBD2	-	CASSDPGTSSHNEQFF	TGTGCCAGCAGTGACCCCGGGACTAGCTCCCACAATGAGCAGTTCTTC
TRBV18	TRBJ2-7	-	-	CASSPPYSSYEQYF	TGTGCCAGCTCACCACCGTACTCTTCCTACGAGCAGTACTTC
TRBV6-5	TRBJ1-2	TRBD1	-	CASSYSLSGTARGYTF	TGTGCCAGCAGTTACTCTCTATCCGGGACAGCACGTGGCTACACCTTC
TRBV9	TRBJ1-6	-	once	CASSLQTDSPLHF	TGTGCCAGCAGCCTCCAGACAGATTCACCCCTCCACTTT
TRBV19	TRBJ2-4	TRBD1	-	CASSRVGTGKNIQYF	TGTGCCAGTAGTAGGGTTGGGACAGGGAAAAACATTCAGTACTTC
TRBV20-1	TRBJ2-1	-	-	CSVDSVNEQFF	TGCAGTGTCGATAGTGTCAATGAGCAGTTCTTC
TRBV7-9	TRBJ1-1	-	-	CASSSDFLSTEAFF	TGTGCCAGCAGTTCGGACTTCCTTAGTACTGAAGCTTTCTTT
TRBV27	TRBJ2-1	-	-	CASSQLGATNEQFF	TGTGCCAGCAGTCAATTGGGGGCTACCAATGAGCAGTTCTTC
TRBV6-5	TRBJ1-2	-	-	CASRAGQFNYGYTF	TGTGCCAGCAGAGCCGGACAGTTCAACTATGGCTACACCTTC
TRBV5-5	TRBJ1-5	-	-	CASSRGTGNQPQHF	TGTGCCAGCAGCCGCGGGACGGGAAATCAGCCCCAGCATTTT
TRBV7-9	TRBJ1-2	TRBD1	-	CASRTGGHGYTF	TGTGCCAGCAGGACAGGGGGCCATGGCTACACCTTC
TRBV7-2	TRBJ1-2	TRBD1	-	CASSPTGTGGAGGYTF	TGTGCCAGCAGCCCCACCGGGACAGGGGGCGCCGGTGGCTACACCTTC
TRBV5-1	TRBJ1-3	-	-	CASSVGRGAGNTIYF	TGCGCCAGCAGCGTCGGGAGAGGCGCTGGAAACACCATATATTTT
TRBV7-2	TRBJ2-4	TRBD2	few	CASSRLAGNIQYF	TGTGCCAGCAGCCGACTAGCGGGGAACATTCAGTACTTC
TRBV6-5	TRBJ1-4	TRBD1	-	CASRPTGGSGEKLFF	TGTGCCAGCAGGCCTACAGGGGGCTCAGGGGAAAAACTGTTTTTT
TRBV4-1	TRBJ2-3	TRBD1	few	CASSQAGTGDARFSDTQYF	TGCGCCAGCAGCCAAGCCGGGACAGGGGACGCTCGTTTTTCAGATACGCAGTATTTT
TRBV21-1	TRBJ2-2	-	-	CASHLERGDNTGELFF	TGTGCCAGCCATCTTGAGCGGGGGGACAACACCGGGGAGCTGTTTTTT
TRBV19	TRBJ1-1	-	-	CASSLVYSEAFF	TGTGCCAGTAGTCTCGTGTACTCTGAAGCTTTCTTT
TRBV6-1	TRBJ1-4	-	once	CASSEDSAAGKLFF	TGTGCCAGCAGTGAGGACAGCGCAGCTGGAAAACTGTTTTTT
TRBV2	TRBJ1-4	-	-	CASLGHLEGANEKLFF	TGTGCCAGCCTGGGACATCTGGAAGGGGCTAATGAAAAACTGTTTTTT
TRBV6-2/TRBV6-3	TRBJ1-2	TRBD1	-	CASSYPPDRTTNYGYTF	TGTGCCAGCAGTTACCCCCCGGACAGGACCACTAACTATGGCTACACCTTC
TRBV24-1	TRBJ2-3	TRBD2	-	CATSPAGLAGGGTSTDTQYF	TGTGCCACCAGTCCAGCGGGACTAGCGGGAGGTGGGACTAGCACAGATACGCAGTATTTT
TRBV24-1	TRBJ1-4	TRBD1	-	CATSDAGGVDEKLFF	TGTGCCACCAGTGATGCAGGGGGCGTGGATGAAAAACTGTTTTTT
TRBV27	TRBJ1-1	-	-	CASNPGRLVNTEAFF	TGTGCCAGCAATCCGGGACGACTAGTTAACACTGAAGCTTTCTTT
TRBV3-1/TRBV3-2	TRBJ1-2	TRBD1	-	CASSQGTGSHGYTF	TGTGCCAGCAGCCAAGGGACAGGGTCGCATGGCTACACCTTC
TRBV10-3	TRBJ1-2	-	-	CAISGAGGIANYGYTF	TGTGCCATCAGTGGGGCCGGGGGGATAGCTAACTATGGCTACACCTTC
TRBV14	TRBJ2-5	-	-	CASSHGPWKTQYF	TGTGCCAGCAGCCATGGGCCCTGGAAGACCCAGTACTTC